These 20 T cell receptor beta chains came from one sample sequenced in a study of early T cells in non-severe SARS-CoV-2 infection. Using its own MiXCR run on the 5' RACE reads, TCRdb lists one record per CDR3 protein. The sample lists tens of thousands of distinct CDR3 sequences, roughly a sixth occurring once. Sequenced material: whole blood. The origin of the receptors is an adult who was a healthcare worker with PCR-confirmed SARS-CoV-2 infection or an uninfected control (not recorded which).

J is TRBJ2-3 and V is TRBV2; no clear D. Trimming removed 6 bases from V and 0 bases from J, with 13 bases in between. The CDR3 loop spans 15 amino acids. Germline loops: CDR1 SNHLY, CDR2 FYNNEI. In nucleotides, the CDR3 is TGTGCCAGCAGAAACCTGGGTGTTAGCACAGATACGCAGTATTTT. It specifies CASRNLGVSTDTQYF.

As for this clonotype: At one of its ends the junction is not consistent with the germline gene, which may arise from a read error. The J gene is TRBJ2-7, the V gene TRBV20-1; D possibly uses TRBD1 or TRBD2 (5 bases each). The CDR3 runs to 13 residues. CDR1 is DFQATT and CDR2 is SNEGSKA in the germline V gene (reference sequence). CDR3 region: CSARGVDPYEQYF. CDR3 nucleotides: TGCAGTGCAAGAGGGGTGGACCCCTACGAGCAGTACTTC.

The chain has TRBV5-4 and TRBJ2-5; weak D call: TRBD2 (6 bases). The CDR3 is made up of 13 amino acids. The germline V gene encodes CDR1 SGHNT and CDR2 YYREEE (reference sequence). Deletions cut 4 bases from V and 3 bases from J, with 10 bases between. The CDR3 here is CASSPRREETQYF. For the CDR3, the DNA is TGTGCCAGCAGCCCCCGGAGGGAAGAGACCCAGTACTTC. Full variable domain (outside the CDR3, taken from reference TRBV5-4 and TRBJ2-5): ETGVTQSPTHLIKTRGQQVTLRCSSQSGHNTVSWYQQALGQGPQFIFQYYREEENGRGNFPPRFSGLQFPNYSSELNVNALELDDSALYLCASSPRREETQYFGPGTRLLVL.

The sample holds a few counts of this clonotype. The chain has TRBV2 and TRBJ1-2; 10 nucleotides align to TRBD1. The CDR3 is 15 residues long. The germline V gene encodes CDR1 SNHLY and CDR2 FYNNEI. V shed 4 bases and J 4 bases; nucleotides not matched to a gene: 6. For the CDR3, the DNA is TGTGCCAGCAGTGGACAGGGGGCTCTAGGCTATGGCTACACCTTC. This sequence encodes CASSGQGALGYGYTF. The variable domain in full, with the rest retrieved from reference TRBV2 and TRBJ1-2, is EPEVTQTPSHQVTQMGQEVILRCVPISNHLYFYWYRQILGQKVEFLVSFYNNEISEKSEIFDDQFSVERPDGSNFTLKIRSTKLEDSAMYFCASSGQGALGYGYTFGSGTRLTVV.

A few counts support this clonotype. The J gene is TRBJ1-6, the V gene TRBV28; 8 bases agree with TRBD1. In germline, CDR1 is MDHEN, CDR2 SYDVKM. CDR3 length equals 14 residues. V was clipped by 7 bases and J by 11 bases; unmatched bases: 10. CDR3 sequence reads: CASKLDGQGAPLHF. CDR3 coding DNA: TGTGCCAGCAAACTGGATGGACAGGGTGCACCCCTCCACTTT.

V and J are TRBV7-2 and TRBJ1-2; D not resolved. Trimming took off 7 bases at V and 1 base at J, with 10 bases between the two ends. CDR1 is SGHTA and CDR2 is FQGNSA in the germline V gene. The CDR3 runs 13 residues. CDR3 sequence: CASTKQLNYGYTF. CDR3 coding DNA: TGTGCCAGCACCAAACAACTTAACTATGGCTACACCTTC.

The chain has TRBV14 and TRBJ2-7; D gene unclear. CDR3 length: 15 amino acids. The V gene lost 1 base and the J gene lost 1 base, with 11 bases spanning the gap. Germline lookup yields CDR1 SGHDN and CDR2 FVKESK. The CDR3 DNA reads as TGTGCCAGCAGCCAAGTGAACGGCCCTTCCTACGAGCAGTACTTC. This translates into CASSQVNGPSYEQYF.

This clonotype has a handful of counts. The V gene is TRBV29-1, the J gene TRBJ2-1; 7 bases map to TRBD2. In germline, CDR1 is SQVTM, CDR2 ANQGSEA. The CDR3 consists of 14 residues. V was pared by 5 bases and J by 7 bases, with 11 bases of the junction left unmatched. CDR3 nucleotides: TGCAGCGTTTCGGAGCCGGGGGGTCGGAATGAGCAGTTCTTC. This encodes CSVSEPGGRNEQFF.

This clonotype was recorded a few times. The chain has TRBV7-9 and TRBJ2-5; no definite D call. V was clipped by 2 bases and J by 0 bases, with 10 bases between them. The CDR3 loop spans 15 amino acids. CDR1 and CDR2 (germline): SEHNR, FQNEAQ (reference sequence). CDR3 amino acids: CASSLSLKYQETQYF. The CDR3 bases are TGTGCCAGCAGCTTAAGCCTTAAGTACCAAGAGACCCAGTACTTC.

The table lists this clonotype with a few counts. The V call is TRBV6-6, the J call TRBJ1-6, with TRBD1 matching 7 bases. CDR3 size: 16 residues. Unmatched junction bases numbered 11, after V lost 7 bases and J lost 5 bases. Germline values: CDR1 MNHNY, CDR2 SVGAGI (reference sequence). For the CDR3, the DNA is TGTGCCAGCACTATTTCTCAGGGGGGAAATAATTCACCCCTCCACTTT. This encodes CASTISQGGNNSPLHF.

The rearrangement links TRBV18 to TRBJ2-7; no definite D call. Trimming pared 3 bases from V and 3 bases from J, leaving 9 bases between. This CDR3 contains 13 residues. From germline, CDR1 is KGHSH and CDR2 LQKENI. This CDR3 is CASSPPQGYEQYF. CDR3 DNA sequence: TGTGCCAGCTCACCGCCTCAAGGCTACGAGCAGTACTTC.

The rearrangement joins TRBV9 to TRBJ2-5; TRBD1 or TRBD2 may be the D gene (5 bases each). The CDR3 length is 14 residues. V lost 4 bases and J 4 bases, leaving 14 bases between the germline ends. Germline CDR1 and CDR2: SGDLS and YYNGEE. This chain's CDR3 is CASSSPWGRETQYF. The CDR3 bases are TGTGCCAGCAGCTCCCCCTGGGGGAGAGAGACCCAGTACTTC.

The table lists this clonotype with a few counts. The rearrangement links TRBV6-6 to TRBJ2-3; no clear D. V was pared by 0 bases and J by 6 bases, with 7 bases between. CDR1 and CDR2 (germline): MNHNY, SVGAGI (reference sequence). The CDR3 loop spans 13 amino acids. CDR3 coding DNA: TGTGCCAGCAGTTACTCAACCGGGGATACGCAGTATTTT. Its protein product is CASSYSTGDTQYF.

The chain combines TRBV5-1 with TRBJ2-1; 10 positions agree with TRBD1. Trimming at V came to 5 bases and at J to 8 bases, leaving 10 bases not matched to a gene. This CDR3 spans 15 amino acids. CDR1 is SGHRS and CDR2 is YFSETQ in the germline V gene. The CDR3 reads CASRDRDRGVYEQFF. The CDR3 DNA reads TGCGCCAGCAGAGACCGGGACAGGGGAGTATATGAGCAGTTCTTC. Based on the CDR3 plus reference TRBV5-1 and TRBJ2-1, the full variable domain is KAGVTQTPRYLIKTRGQQVTLSCSPISGHRSVSWYQQTPGQGLQFLFEYFSETQRNKGNFPGRFSGRQFSNSRSEMNVSTLELGDSALYLCASRDRDRGVYEQFFGPGTRLTVL.

Only one count was recorded for this clonotype. A much larger clone differs from this one at a single base, so this may be a read error. The CDR3: CVSSQDWTSGANVLTF. CDR3 in DNA: TGCGTCAGCAGCCAAGATTGGACATCTGGGGCCAACGTCCTGACTTTC. The V gene is TRBV4-3, the J gene TRBJ2-6; maybe TRBD1 (5 bases). The V gene's germline CDR1 is LGHNA and CDR2 YSLEER. This CDR3 is 16 amino acids long.

The chain is built from TRBV28 and TRBJ2-1, with 8 bases fitting TRBD2. Germline trimming cut 2 bases from V and 7 bases from J; bases unmatched to any gene: 10. CDR1 is MDHEN and CDR2 is SYDVKM in the germline V gene. The CDR3 is made up of 16 amino acids. The CDR3 bases are TGTGCCAGCAGTTTAATCTCCGGGAGGGTCCGGAATGAGCAGTTCTTC. Its translation: CASSLISGRVRNEQFF.

The J gene is TRBJ2-5, the V gene TRBV10-1; D is ambiguous. The CDR3 is 15 amino acids. The V gene's germline CDR1 is WNHNN and CDR2 SYGVQD (reference sequence). V was trimmed by 1 base and J by 7 bases, leaving 16 bases between them. CDR3 in DNA: TGCGCCAGCAGTGAGTTCCGCCCGCCCCCTCGGACCCAGTACTTC. Amino acids: CASSEFRPPPRTQYF.

The chain uses TRBV28 and TRBJ2-1; unclear D gene. There are 13 residues in the CDR3. The germline CDR1 and CDR2 sequences are MDHEN and SYDVKM. The V and J ends lost 6 bases and 9 bases respectively, with 15 bases between them. The CDR3 region has the DNA TGTGCCAGCAGCCACGGACCCTACGGTGAGCAGTTCTTC. It is translated as CASSHGPYGEQFF. Combining the CDR3 with reference TRBV28 and TRBJ2-1 gives the whole variable domain DVKVTQSSRYLVKRTGEKVFLECVQDMDHENMFWYRQDPGLGLRLIYFSYDVKMKEKGDIPEGYSVSREKKERFSLILESASTNQTSMYLCASSHGPYGEQFFGPGTRLTVL.

This chain links TRBV7-6 with TRBJ2-2; D is unresolved. Germline V gene lookup returns CDR1 SGHVS and CDR2 FNYEAQ. The CDR3 has 14 amino acids. Between the trimmed V and J ends, which lost 4 bases and 1 base, there was a span of 7 bases. The DNA of the CDR3 is TGTGCCAGCAGCTCAACCCTGAACACCGGGGAGCTGTTTTTT. It is translated as CASSSTLNTGELFF.

This clonotype was observed a handful of times. J is TRBJ1-5 and V is TRBV12-3 or TRBV12-4; 7 positions agree with TRBD1. This CDR3 contains 14 residues. J lost 4 bases, V lost 6 bases, and 6 bases had no gene match. This CDR3 reads CASRVGGRNQPQHF. The CDR3, as DNA: TGTGCCAGCAGGGTAGGGGGCCGGAATCAGCCCCAGCATTTT.